This TCR beta chain was retrieved from a study of shared clonotypes between healthy human individuals. Turning to the study itself: Donor ages ranged 18 to 49 years: two women, a few men. Study-level findings and limits: Lower generation probabilities were found for non-shared clonotypes than for those shared by all four donors.

With regard to this clone: What it binds is unknown.

Germline V CDR1 and CDR2: LNHDA, SQIVND (reference sequence). CDR3 length: 14 amino acids. Germline trimming cut 5 bases from V and 4 bases from J; bases unmatched to any gene: 8. The data were produced by immunoSEQ multiplex PCR, yet TCRdb's version contains in-frame clones alone and is incomplete. The sample has approximately 620,000 clones; 95% to 98% are singletons. This TCR came from a woman aged 30 to 39 in good health. The chain combines TRBV19 with TRBJ2-7; 7 bases map to TRBD1. What was sequenced was naive CD4+ T cells sorted from blood. The subset is: CD45RA+ positively selected. The CDR3 nucleotides read TGTGCCAGTAGTTCGACAGGGAGACGATACGAGCAGTACTTC. Amino acids: CASSSTGRRYEQYF.